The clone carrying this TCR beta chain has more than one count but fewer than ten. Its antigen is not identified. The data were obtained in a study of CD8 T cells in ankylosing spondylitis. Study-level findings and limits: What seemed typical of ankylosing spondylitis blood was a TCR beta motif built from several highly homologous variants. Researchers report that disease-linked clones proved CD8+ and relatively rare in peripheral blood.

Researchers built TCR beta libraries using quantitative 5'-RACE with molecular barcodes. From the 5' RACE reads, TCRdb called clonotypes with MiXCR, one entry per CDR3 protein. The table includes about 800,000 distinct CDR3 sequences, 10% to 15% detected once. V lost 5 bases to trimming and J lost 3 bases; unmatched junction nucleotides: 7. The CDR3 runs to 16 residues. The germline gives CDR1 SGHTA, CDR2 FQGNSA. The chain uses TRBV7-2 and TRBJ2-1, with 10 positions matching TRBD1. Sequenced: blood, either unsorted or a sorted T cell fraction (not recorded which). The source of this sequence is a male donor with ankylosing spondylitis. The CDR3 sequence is CASSPRGQGFYNEQFF. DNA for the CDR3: TGTGCCAGCAGCCCCCGGGGACAGGGGTTCTACAATGAGCAGTTCTTC.